This T cell receptor (beta chain) is from a study of blood T cell repertoires in COVID-19. The wider study: Sample material is recorded as cDNA or gDNA derived from T cells, B-cell-depleted T cells, or PBMCs.

Trimming shortened V by 3 bases and J by 4 bases, and 25 bases separated the two germline ends. Germline assignment: CDR1 SGHRS and CDR2 YFSETQ. CDR3 size: 19 residues. Original processing methods: It was from reference gene primer amplification that nucleated cell counts were estimated. Some clones are missing from TCRdb's copy, which holds only in-frame ones; the method was immunoSEQ multiplex PCR. V, J and clone size reflect that table, while D and trimming were determined from the DNA. The table includes tens of thousands of clones, around 90% detected once. What was sequenced was peripheral blood. The chain has TRBV5-1 and TRBJ2-2, with D perhaps matching TRBD1 (6 bases). The receptor's source is a woman aged 45-60 years in a cohort sampled during active COVID-19. CDR3 residues: CASSSAPVTGPGGTGELFF. Here the CDR3 DNA reads TGCGCCAGCAGCTCGGCGCCCGTAACAGGGCCCGGCGGCACCGGGGAGCTGTTTTTT.